This passage covers 6 T cell receptor beta chains from one sample sequenced in a study of radiation and T cells in renal cell carcinoma (TCRdb year 2020). Interpreted using the paper, the time point label stands for: blood 2 weeks post-SBRT. The sample's treatment or condition label, decoded: 15 Gy SBRT to primary tumor, nephrectomy 4 weeks later. The library was built by means of the immunoSEQ multiplex PCR assay. The source is immuneACCESS, and TCRdb retained only in-frame sequences with V and J called. Part of the clones is not carried over; for the studies checked, unresolved V genes explain less than half of this, and the remainder is unexplained. This sample has tens of thousands of clones in its table, and 81% of those were observed once. The ten largest make up 25% to 40% of the sample. The sample consisted of blood, taken from a patient whose treatment included radiotherapy and nephrectomy. Receptors originate from a man aged 55 to 69 with renal cell carcinoma.

Only a few counts were recorded for this clone. The V gene is TRBV19, the J gene TRBJ1-1, with a tentative D call TRBD1 (6 bases). The CDR3 runs to 14 residues. Germline V gives CDR1 LNHDA, CDR2 SQIVND (reference sequence). The V end was cut by 6 bases, the J end by 0 bases, with 11 bases between. In nucleotides, the CDR3 is TGTGCCAGTAGCTGGGGGCCTGTGAACACTGAAGCTTTCTTT. Translated, it gives CASSWGPVNTEAFF.

V gene TRBV5-4 combines with J gene TRBJ1-1; 10 positions match TRBD1. CDR1 SGHNT and CDR2 YYREEE come from the germline V gene (reference sequence). CDR3 length: 16 amino acids. The V and J ends lost 3 bases and 4 bases, in that order; junction bases with no gene match: 9. CDR3 sequence: CASSSFRGQGTTEAFF. For the CDR3, the DNA is TGTGCCAGCAGCTCATTTAGGGGACAGGGGACCACTGAAGCTTTCTTT. Combining the CDR3 with reference TRBV5-4 and TRBJ1-1 gives the whole variable domain ETGVTQSPTHLIKTRGQQVTLRCSSQSGHNTVSWYQQALGQGPQFIFQYYREEENGRGNFPPRFSGLQFPNYSSELNVNALELDDSALYLCASSSFRGQGTTEAFFGQGTRLTVV.

V gene TRBV5-4 combines with J gene TRBJ1-2; 8 bases agree with TRBD1. Looked up from germline, CDR1 is SGHNT and CDR2 is YYREEE (reference sequence). The J segment lost 14 bases and the V segment lost 2 bases, leaving 14 bases of the junction unmatched. The CDR3 runs to 14 residues. The CDR3, as DNA: TGTGCCAGCAGCTTTCAAACCACCCGGGACAGGTATACCTTC. Its protein is CASSFQTTRDRYTF.

The chain joins TRBV30 to TRBJ2-1; D assignment may be TRBD1 or TRBD2 (5 bases each). The CDR3 is made up of 19 amino acids. The germline V gene encodes CDR1 GTSNPN and CDR2 SVGIG (reference sequence). The ends were cut back, 1 base at V and 0 bases at J, with 22 bases in the middle. The CDR3 region is CAWSELGTNIRSSYNEQFF. CDR3 coding DNA: TGTGCCTGGAGTGAATTAGGGACGAACATCCGGAGCTCCTACAATGAGCAGTTCTTC.

The chain couples TRBV10-3 to TRBJ1-6; 8 nucleotides agree with TRBD1. After removal of 0 bases from V and 6 bases from J, the junction contained 4 bases not matched to a gene. CDR1 is ENHRY, CDR2 SYGVKD, per germline. CDR3 length equals 16 residues. For the CDR3, the DNA is TGTGCCATCAGTGAGTCCTCCGGGACAGGTAATTCACCCCTCCACTTT. Amino acids: CAISESSGTGNSPLHF.

The chain combines TRBV30 with TRBJ2-3; 7 nucleotides line up with TRBD2. Germline CDR1 reads GTSNPN; CDR2 reads SVGIG (reference sequence). With 5 bases clipped from V and 8 bases from J, the junction kept 13 bases outside the gene matches. CDR3 length equals 14 residues. The CDR3 region is CAWGRGDGLITQYF. Here the CDR3 DNA reads TGTGCCTGGGGACGGGGGGATGGCTTAATTACGCAGTATTTT.